This T cell receptor (beta chain) was identified during a study of OX40 agonist ivuxolimab in advanced cancers. The wider study: One hepatocellular carcinoma and a couple of cutaneous melanoma patients partially responded.

On this clone: Its antigen is as yet unknown.

The CDR3 consists of 13 residues. Germline loops: CDR1 MNHEY, CDR2 SMNVEV (reference sequence). Trimming pared 1 base from V and 4 bases from J, leaving 5 bases between. Findings and limits, study-wide: There was clonal expansion of CD4+ and CD8+ blood T cells by week 6 at 0.1 to 3.0 mg/kg.

Sequenced by immunoSEQ multiplex PCR; TCRdb stores in-frame clones only, minus some. The sample records some 21,000 clones, approximately 90% being singletons. The rearrangement links TRBV27 to TRBJ1-5; D uncertain. This sequence originates from an adult with an advanced solid tumor such as melanoma, head and neck, liver or kidney cancer. The sequenced sample was CD4+ or CD8+ T cells sorted from blood, obtained in a trial of the OX40 agonist ivuxolimab. The CDR3 loop reads CASSLWENQPQHF. CDR3 DNA sequence: TGTGCCAGCAGTTTATGGGAGAATCAGCCCCAGCATTTT.